The source of this TCR beta chain is a study of cytomegalovirus exposure and HLA in healthy donors. Remarks on this clone: The antigen remains unidentified.

Libraries were prepared by immunoSEQ multiplex PCR; TCRdb keeps only in-frame clonotypes and omits some of them. This sample carries under 95,000 clones, 94% of them seen once, and the ten largest clones take around 2.1%. Study outcomes and limitations: There were some public TCRs occurring in many donors, but most TCR sequences were rare. Reported results showed that the classifier diagnosed cytomegalovirus status with high specificity and sensitivity. According to a subsequent analysis, TCR clusters identified in the first cohort showed a tendency to co-occur across the approximately 130 validation repertoires.

The V gene's germline CDR1 is SEHNR and CDR2 FQNEAQ (reference sequence). CDR3 length: 16 residues. V lost 4 bases and J lost 8; bases outside the gene matches: 10. The clonotype comes from a woman aged 18-30 years in good health and CMV-seronegative. The chain recombines TRBV7-9 with TRBJ2-4, with 11 bases lining up with TRBD2. Material for sequencing was PBMCs. Written as DNA, the CDR3 is TGTGCCAGCAGCTCGCAAGCGGGACTAGCGGAGGACATTCAGTACTTC. It is translated as CASSSQAGLAEDIQYF. Full variable domain (missing parts from reference TRBV7-9 and TRBJ2-4): DTGVSQNPRHKITKRGQNVTFRCDPISEHNRLYWYRQTLGQGPEFLTYFQNEAQLEKSRLLSDRFSAERPKGSFSTLEIQRTEQGDSAMYLCASSSQAGLAEDIQYFGAGTRLSVL.